Each of the 20 T cell receptor beta chains below was sequenced from the same sample in a study of T-cell memory formation after mild COVID-19. TCRdb used MiXCR to reprocess the 5' RACE reads, holding one entry per CDR3 protein. Of a few hundred thousand distinct CDR3 sequences in the sample, around 21% are singletons; the top ten hold approximately 12%. The specimen was PBMCs or a T cell subset sorted from them (not recorded which). Every receptor here comes from an adult woman who had mild COVID-19 (a few samples of this study predate the infection). Cell type and time point are not known.

This clonotype was seen many times. The chain joins TRBV7-9 to TRBJ2-3, with D tentatively TRBD1 or TRBD2 (5 bases each). The germline CDR1 and CDR2 sequences are SEHNR and FQNEAQ (reference sequence). V gave up 5 bases and J gave up 2 bases, with 11 bases separating them. The length of the CDR3 is 14 residues. The CDR3 reads CASSRPGPTDTQYF. For the CDR3, the DNA is TGTGCCAGCAGCCGACCGGGACCCACAGATACGCAGTATTTT.

The genes are TRBV27 and TRBJ2-3; D call uncertain. Looked up from germline, CDR1 is MNHEY and CDR2 is SMNVEV (reference sequence). V lost 1 base, J lost 1 base, and 9 bases lay in between. The CDR3 totals 15 residues. CDR3 sequence: CASSLFQSGTDTQYF. DNA of the CDR3: TGTGCCAGCAGTTTATTCCAGAGTGGCACAGATACGCAGTATTTT.

This clonotype was counted between two and nine times. The J gene is TRBJ1-1, the V gene TRBV20-1, with a weak D call TRBD1 (5 bases). Germline CDR1 and CDR2: DFQATT and SNEGSKA (reference sequence). The CDR3 is 14 residues long. V was cut by 3 bases and J by 1 base, with 12 bases left in between. The CDR3 protein is CSARDGGANTEAFF. Written as DNA, the CDR3 is TGCAGTGCTAGGGACGGAGGGGCGAACACTGAAGCTTTCTTT.

This clonotype was counted at least ten times. This chain connects TRBV7-2 to TRBJ1-1; 10 bases agree with TRBD1. J gave up 1 base and V 4 bases, and 3 bases lay outside the gene matches. The germline gives CDR1 SGHTA, CDR2 FQGNSA. The CDR3 has 15 amino acids. This CDR3 is CASSSRTGGNTEAFF. The DNA of the CDR3 is TGTGCCAGCAGCTCCAGGACAGGGGGGAACACTGAAGCTTTCTTT.

This clonotype showed up just a few times. This chain uses TRBV9 with TRBJ2-2; 13 bases line up with TRBD2. V gave up 2 bases and J gave up 7 bases; unmatched junction bases: 8. CDR1 and CDR2 (germline): SGDLS, YYNGEE. This CDR3 is built from 17 residues. The CDR3 bases are TGTGCCAGCAGCGTCCCCACTAGCGGGGGGGTTGACGGGGAGCTGTTTTTT. Protein: CASSVPTSGGVDGELFF.

This clonotype was detected only a few times. CDR3 sequence: CSATTGGLLETQYF. The CDR3 region has the DNA TGCAGCGCTACTACGGGGGGGCTTTTGGAGACCCAGTACTTC. The chain uses TRBV29-1 and TRBJ2-5; 8 nucleotides align to TRBD2. The CDR3 length is 14 residues. The V gene's germline CDR1 is SQVTM and CDR2 ANQGSEA. With V trimmed by 7 bases and J by 5 bases, 12 bases remained unmatched.

This clonotype was observed many times. The rearrangement uses TRBV7-8 and TRBJ2-1, with 9 bases identical to TRBD1. With 2 bases clipped from V and 9 bases from J, the junction kept 8 bases outside the gene matches. The CDR3 contains 15 residues. Germline CDR1 and CDR2: SGHVS and FQNEAQ. In DNA, the CDR3 is TGTGCCAGCAGCTTACTTCGGACAGGGGATAGTGAGCAGTTCTTC. It codes for CASSLLRTGDSEQFF.

Only a few counts were recorded for this clonotype. The rearrangement joins TRBV11-2 to TRBJ2-3; 9 nucleotides match TRBD2. V shed 6 bases and J 6 bases; nucleotides not matched to a gene: 4. This CDR3 has 13 residues. Germline lookup yields CDR1 SGHAT and CDR2 FQNNGV. The CDR3 nucleotides are TGTGCCAGCAGTGTAGCGGGGGCTGATACGCAGTATTTT. Protein product: CASSVAGADTQYF.

This clonotype has more than one count but fewer than ten. This rearrangement joins TRBV10-3 to TRBJ1-5; tentatively, D is TRBD1 (5 bases). Trimming cost V 5 bases and J 7 bases, with 12 bases left between them. This CDR3 has 13 amino acids. Germline values: CDR1 ENHRY, CDR2 SYGVKD. The CDR3 nucleotides read TGTGCCATCAGTACAGGAAAGGAACAGCCCCAGCATTTT. Amino acid sequence: CAISTGKEQPQHF.

The J gene is TRBJ2-7, the V gene TRBV10-3; 9 positions agree with TRBD2. CDR1 is ENHRY and CDR2 is SYGVKD in the germline V gene. The junction had 8 bases not matched to a gene; V was cut back by 10 bases and J by 4 bases. The length of the CDR3 is 13 residues. CDR3 nucleotides: TGTGCCACCGATAGCGGGAGTGGTTACGAGCAGTACTTC. Amino acids: CATDSGSGYEQYF.

The table lists this clonotype with a few counts. The chain uses TRBV7-2 and TRBJ1-2; 7 nucleotides agree with TRBD1. The CDR3 loop spans 18 amino acids. The ends lost 3 bases at V and 4 bases at J; junction bases unmatched: 17. Germline CDR1 and CDR2: SGHTA and FQGNSA. The CDR3 here is CASSFPPTGITFGYGYTF. The CDR3 region has the DNA TGTGCCAGCAGCTTCCCCCCGACAGGGATCACCTTCGGCTATGGCTACACCTTC.

In this sample, this clonotype turned up a few times. The chain uses TRBV5-1 and TRBJ1-1; 9 bases line up with TRBD1. The J segment lost 1 base and the V segment lost 0 bases, leaving 1 base of the junction unmatched. The CDR3 consists of 15 residues. Germline V gene sequence: CDR1 SGHRS, CDR2 YFSETQ. CDR3 in amino acids: CASSLGQGENTEAFF. CDR3 DNA sequence: TGCGCCAGCAGCTTGGGACAGGGGGAGAACACTGAAGCTTTCTTT.

The chain has TRBV27 and TRBJ1-1, with no clear D. Deletions cut 0 bases from V and 4 bases from J, with 9 bases between. This CDR3 is 14 amino acids long. Germline-derived CDR1 and CDR2 are MNHEY and SMNVEV (reference sequence). The CDR3: CASSLSWQFTEAFF. The CDR3 nucleotides read TGTGCCAGCAGTTTATCGTGGCAGTTCACTGAAGCTTTCTTT.

V is TRBV7-8 and J is TRBJ2-2; TRBD2 agrees at 11 bases. This CDR3 contains 16 residues. V trimming: 1 base; J trimming: 6 bases; junction bases outside the gene matches: 4. The germline V gene encodes CDR1 SGHVS and CDR2 FQNEAQ. CDR3 residues: CASSLGGTSGSGELFF. The CDR3 nucleotides are TGTGCCAGCAGCTTAGGGGGGACTAGCGGATCCGGGGAGCTGTTTTTT.

This chain connects TRBV5-1 to TRBJ2-1; 14 bases fit TRBD2. CDR3 length: 15 amino acids. Trimming at V came to 3 bases and at J to 13 bases, leaving 9 bases not matched to a gene. In germline, CDR1 is SGHRS, CDR2 YFSETQ. CDR3 DNA: TGCGCCAGCAGCTCGGGGGGGACTAGCGGGAGTAACCAGTTCTTC. Translated: CASSSGGTSGSNQFF.

The chain couples TRBV11-2 to TRBJ1-3; D is possibly TRBD1 (5 bases). CDR1 is SGHAT and CDR2 is FQNNGV in the germline V gene. This CDR3 is built from 14 residues. With 6 bases removed from V and 0 bases from J, the gap between germline ends came to 9 bases. This chain's CDR3 is CASRGTGSGNTIYF. The CDR3 DNA is TGTGCCAGCAGGGGGACGGGCTCTGGAAACACCATATATTTT.

CDR3 in DNA: TGTGCCAGCAGTTTTGGGGGGTTTCAGCCCCAGCATTTT. Translated, it gives CASSFGGFQPQHF. This rearrangement joins TRBV12-3 or TRBV12-4 to TRBJ1-5, with D possibly matching TRBD1 (5 bases). Trimming took off 3 bases at V and 6 bases at J, with 9 bases between the two ends. The CDR3 runs to 13 residues.

The genes are TRBV2 and TRBJ2-7; D gene uncertain. CDR1 is SNHLY and CDR2 is FYNNEI in the germline V gene. The CDR3 runs to 14 residues. Trimming removed 2 bases from V and 0 bases from J, with 8 bases in between. CDR3 protein: CASSERTSSYEQYF. The CDR3 region has the DNA TGTGCCAGCAGTGAACGGACGAGCTCCTACGAGCAGTACTTC.

The rearrangement uses TRBV19 and TRBJ2-7; the match to TRBD2 covers 13 bases. Looked up from germline, CDR1 is LNHDA and CDR2 is SQIVND (reference sequence). The CDR3 consists of 13 residues. J gave up 5 bases and V 8 bases, and 3 bases lay outside the gene matches. The CDR3 region is CASGLAGVHEQYF. DNA of the CDR3: TGTGCCAGTGGACTAGCGGGAGTTCACGAGCAGTACTTC.

This clonotype was counted a few times. This chain uses TRBV20-1 with TRBJ1-2; perhaps TRBD1 as D (6 bases). V lost 5 bases and J lost 4, with 17 bases in between. Germline values: CDR1 DFQATT, CDR2 SNEGSKA (reference sequence). This CDR3 has 14 amino acids. The CDR3 DNA is TGCAGTGCTGTGGATCCGGGACAAGCCTATGGCTACACCTTC. This sequence encodes CSAVDPGQAYGYTF.